This T cell receptor beta chain was obtained from a study of beta chain features in type 1 diabetes. Deletions cut 2 bases from V and 5 bases from J, with 12 bases between. CDR3 length equals 14 residues. Germline lookup yields CDR1 MNHEY and CDR2 SVGAGI. About this clone: Antigen: not known.

Study conclusions and caveats: Type 1 diabetes patients showed a moderate but significant shortening of TCRB CDR3s in all four CD4+ subsets. Sampled from patients, naive, central memory and Treg TCRB repertoires appeared more similar than those sampled from healthy donors.

The sequenced template was cDNA made from the entire isolated RNA. Some clones are missing from TCRdb's copy, which holds only in-frame ones; the method was immunoSEQ multiplex PCR. The profile shows approximately 270,000 clones, more than 13% of them singletons. This TCR derives from a man aged 25 to 45 with type 1 diabetes. The V call is TRBV6-5, the J call TRBJ2-5; D gene uncertain. Sequencing input: naive CD4+ T cells from blood. The CDR3 protein is CASSYGEVMETQYF. CDR3 sequence (DNA): TGTGCCAGCAGTTACGGAGAAGTAATGGAGACCCAGTACTTC.